This TCR beta chain was sequenced for a study of hypomethylating agent response in myelodysplastic syndrome. Profiled with immunoSEQ multiplex PCR; TCRdb holds only in-frame clones, not every one. This table holds nearly 4,000 clones, roughly 86% found once. Germline V gene data show CDR1 as MNHEY and CDR2 as SVGAGI. The CDR3 runs 15 residues. The J segment lost 8 bases and the V segment lost 5 bases, leaving 5 bases of the junction unmatched. The clonotype comes from a human donor with myelodysplastic syndrome. V and J are TRBV6-5 and TRBJ2-1; 14 bases are shared with TRBD2. The material sequenced was bone marrow, taken before or after starting hypomethylating agent treatment for myelodysplastic syndrome (not recorded which). CDR3 sequence: CASSRGLAGADEQFF. In nucleotides, the CDR3 is TGTGCCAGCAGTAGGGGACTAGCGGGAGCTGATGAGCAGTTCTTC.